Described below is a single T cell receptor beta chain sequence and its context. Its antigen remains unknown. Healthy donors had no documented immune events, such as infections, while sampled. The germline gives CDR1 MGHDK, CDR2 SYGVNS. The CDR3 contains 14 residues. J gave up 4 bases and V 6 bases, and 7 bases lay outside the gene matches. The data originate from a study of identifying expanded T cells in peripheral blood. Overall study findings and caveats: Across healthy donors, higher total template counts meant significantly greater roughly 2-week count variance.

Profiled with immunoSEQ multiplex PCR; TCRdb holds only in-frame clones, not every one. Of 100,000 or so clones in the sample, over 80% were seen once. This receptor was identified in a person between 18 and 75 years old in good health. The sequencing input was blood. The V and J genes are TRBV25-1 and TRBJ1-2, with TRBD1 identical over 8 bases. The CDR3 is CASSEQGESYGYTF. For the CDR3, the DNA is TGTGCCAGCAGCGAACAGGGGGAGTCCTATGGCTACACCTTC.